This TCR beta chain was documented in a study of naive and memory T cell subsets. V shed 1 base and J 7 bases; nucleotides not matched to a gene: 14. The CDR3 is made up of 17 amino acids. CDR1 and CDR2 (germline): SGHDT, YYEEEE. This clonotype was found a few times. The beta constant-region primer was an equimolar mix of two oligonucleotides covering TRBC1 and TRBC2. Each CDR3 protein gets one entry after TCRdb re-called the UMI-ligation and nested PCR reads with MiXCR. The sample yields 32,000 or so distinct CDR3 sequences, about an eighth seen once. The sequenced material came from effector memory CD4+ T cells from blood. Sample subset: effector memory, CD45RA- CD27-. This TCR derives from a human donor in good health. The chain combines TRBV5-6 with TRBJ1-5; TRBD1 aligns across 7 bases. Written as DNA, the CDR3 is TGTGCCAGCAGCTTGTTGGATAGACAGGGAGAAAAACAGCCCCAGCATTTT. Amino acid sequence: CASSLLDRQGEKQPQHF. The variable domain in full, with the rest retrieved from reference TRBV5-6 and TRBJ1-5, is DAGVTQSPTHLIKTRGQQVTLRCSPKSGHDTVSWYQQALGQGPQFIFQYYEEEERQRGNFPDRFSGHQFPNYSSELNVNALLLGDSALYLCASSLLDRQGEKQPQHFGDGTRLSIL.